These T cell receptor beta chains were read from a single sample in a study of cytomegalovirus exposure and HLA in healthy donors. Using immunoSEQ multiplex PCR, the repertoire was profiled, and TCRdb retains in-frame clones only, with some absent. The sample contains fewer than 95,000 clones, approximately 83% of which appear only once. Material for sequencing was PBMCs. These receptors originate from a man aged 35-49 years in good health and CMV-seronegative. Both conserved end residues are part of each CDR3. Fields, in order: clone size, V gene, D gene, J gene, CDR3 length, CDR3 protein, CDR3 DNA. A D gene is named only where the DNA matches it firmly. For some rows the clone size is stated as once, few or many, or as a class when expanded; others skip it.

.	TRBV9	TRBD2	TRBJ2-7	16	CASSPEGAGGVYEQYF	TGTGCCAGCAGCCCTGAGGGGGCGGGGGGGGTCTACGAGCAGTACTTC
.	TRBV6-5	.	TRBJ2-5	12	CASGETGETQYF	TGTGCCAGCGGGGAAACAGGAGAGACCCAGTACTTC
.	TRBV5-1	.	TRBJ2-7	13	CASSRGTAYEQYF	TGCGCCAGCAGCAGGGGGACGGCCTACGAGCAGTACTTC
.	TRBV5-1	TRBD1	TRBJ1-2	17	CASSFERGQGGRDGYTF	TGCGCCAGCAGCTTCGAGAGAGGACAGGGTGGGAGAGATGGCTACACCTTC
few	TRBV6-4	TRBD1	TRBJ1-4	15	CATQAVRDSMEKLFF	TGTGCCACCCAGGCCGTCCGGGACAGCATGGAAAAACTGTTTTTT
once	TRBV6-1	TRBD1	TRBJ1-5	16	CASSALRGGSNQPQHF	TGTGCCAGCAGTGCCCTCCGAGGGGGCAGCAATCAGCCCCAGCATTTT
once	TRBV5-8	.	TRBJ2-5	13	CASSWDIEETQYF	TGTGCCAGCAGCTGGGACATAGAAGAGACCCAGTACTTC
once	TRBV28	TRBD1	TRBJ1-5	13	CASSLGQLLPQHF	TGTGCCAGCAGTTTGGGACAGCTTTTGCCCCAGCATTTT
.	TRBV4-1	TRBD1	TRBJ1-2	15	CASSQDMGQGNGYTF	TGCGCCAGCAGCCAAGACATGGGACAGGGAAATGGCTACACCTTC
once	TRBV28	TRBD1	TRBJ2-7	14	CASSSGTGLSEQYF	TGTGCCAGCAGTTCCGGGACAGGGCTATCCGAGCAGTACTTC